This T cell receptor (beta chain) was captured by sequencing in a study of shared clonotypes between healthy human individuals. Assay: immunoSEQ multiplex PCR; the TCRdb copy retains only in-frame clones and omits some. The sample carries fewer than 1 million clones, roughly 96% recorded once. CD8 cells classed as naive were CD45RO-negative and positively selected for CCR7, excluding terminally differentiated effector memory CD45RA+ cells. The donors were adults (healthy and HIV-negative) with no recent acute infections or vaccinations. Sequencing input: naive CD8+ T cells sorted from blood. The receptor was derived from a man aged 30 to 45 in good health.

In DNA, the CDR3 is TGTGCCAGCAGCCTAGACAGGGGGCGGGGAAACACTGAAGCTTTCTTT. This codes for CASSLDRGRGNTEAFF. The gene calls are TRBV7-2 and TRBJ1-1, with 10 bases matching TRBD1. The CDR3 is 16 residues long. Germline lookup yields CDR1 SGHTA and CDR2 FQGNSA. V shed 5 bases and J 2 bases; nucleotides not matched to a gene: 8.